This TCR beta chain was recovered during a study of T cells after yellow fever vaccination. This CDR3 spans 12 amino acids. The germline V gene has CDR1 SGHRS and CDR2 YFSETQ. UMIs were added to TCR cDNA along with a universal primer site when it was made by 5'RACE template switching. MiXCR, run by TCRdb on the 5' RACE reads, gives a single entry per CDR3 protein. The data contain under 400,000 distinct CDR3 sequences, around a tenth of them singletons. Notes on the study in general: In post-booster samples, most primary-vaccination clones reappeared (about 95% CD4, over 70% CD8). CD4 and CD8 compartments shared a small share of clonotypes, likely from convergent recombination. The secondary response showed a weaker magnitude and a faster peak, day 5 versus 15.

This clonotype was observed at least ten times. Its antigen is still unknown. One end of the junction varies from germline; a read error may be responsible. The sample here was PBMCs, taken on the day of the first yellow fever vaccination. This receptor was obtained from a man aged 18 to 30 who received the YFV17D yellow fever vaccine. The V call is TRBV5-1, the J call TRBJ2-5, with 7 bases that match TRBD2. CDR3 DNA: TGTGCCAGCAGCTTAGCGGGAGAGACCCAGTACTTC. It encodes CASSLAGETQYF. Filled out from reference TRBV5-1 and TRBJ2-5, the complete variable domain reads KAGVTQTPRYLIKTRGQQVTLSCSPISGHRSVSWYQQTPGQGLQFLFEYFSETQRNKGNFPGRFSGRQFSNSRSEMNVSTLELGDSALYLCASSLAGETQYFGPGTRLLVL.